The clone carrying this TCR beta chain occurred once. No antigen is known for it. This entry is derived from a study of OX40 agonist ivuxolimab in advanced cancers. Method: immunoSEQ multiplex PCR; TCRdb's copy keeps in-frame clones and lacks some. The table includes about 64,000 clones, 70% to 90% detected once. Broader study findings: Within 6 weeks, CD4+ and CD8+ blood T cells expanded clonally at 0.1 to 3.0 mg/kg.

Material: CD4+ or CD8+ T cells sorted from blood, obtained in a trial of the OX40 agonist ivuxolimab. The source is an adult with an advanced solid tumor such as melanoma, head and neck, liver or kidney cancer.

CDR3 DNA: TGTGCCAGCCTCGACAGGGCGAACACTGAAGCTTTCTTT. Its translation is CASLDRANTEAFF. The chain links TRBV27 to TRBJ1-1; 7 nucleotides match TRBD1. The CDR3 runs 13 residues. The J segment lost 1 base and the V segment lost 8 bases, leaving 4 bases of the junction unmatched. Germline CDR1 reads MNHEY; CDR2 reads SMNVEV (reference sequence).